The TCR beta chain under discussion was sequenced for a study of blood T cell repertoires in COVID-19. For the study at large: Sample material is recorded as cDNA or gDNA derived from T cells, B-cell-depleted T cells, or PBMCs.

Original processing methods: Amplification of reference gene primers provided the estimated nucleated cell counts. The data were produced by immunoSEQ multiplex PCR, yet TCRdb's version contains in-frame clones alone and is incomplete. V and J calls and clone size follow that table, whereas D and trimming were derived from the DNA. The sample gives some 94,000 clones, 87% of which show up once; approximately 20% is in the top ten. V trimming: 5 bases; J trimming: 8 bases; junction bases outside the gene matches: 4. Germline V CDR1 and CDR2: GTSNPN, SVGIG (reference sequence). There are 12 residues in the CDR3. One Seattle source followed patients from active infection through their disease course. This clone was counted a single time.

This sequence originates from a woman aged 55 to 70 with COVID-19, enrolled during active disease. The sequenced sample consisted of peripheral blood. The chain carries TRBV30 and TRBJ1-4; 8 nucleotides align to TRBD1. CDR3 nucleotide sequence: TGTGCCTGGGAGACAGGGGAGGAAAAACTGTTTTTT. It encodes CAWETGEEKLFF.